The rows below give T cell receptor beta chains drawn from one sample of a study of cytomegalovirus exposure and HLA in healthy donors. The table came from immunoSEQ multiplex PCR; TCRdb's copy has only in-frame clones and leaves some out. The data contain about 94,000 clones, about 80% of them seen just once; the ten biggest clones take up about a tenth. The specimen was PBMCs. Source of these receptors: a human donor in good health. Both conserved end residues are part of each CDR3. D genes are given only for firm matches. Expanded clones get a size class; other rows say once, few or many, or leave the size out.

V gene: TRBV6-5
J gene: TRBJ1-1
D gene: NA
clone size: NA
CDR3 protein: CASSFGATAFF
CDR3 DNA: TGTGCCAGCAGTTTTGGAGCTACAGCTTTCTTT

V gene: TRBV19
J gene: TRBJ1-5
D gene: TRBD1
clone size: NA
CDR3 protein: CASGRTGINQPQHF
CDR3 DNA: TGTGCCAGTGGGAGGACAGGGATCAATCAGCCCCAGCATTTT

V gene: TRBV28
J gene: TRBJ2-3
D gene: NA
clone size: once
CDR3 protein: CASAYSGSNTDTQYF
CDR3 DNA: TGTGCCAGCGCATACTCGGGGTCGAACACAGATACGCAGTATTTT

V gene: TRBV4-2
J gene: TRBJ2-7
D gene: NA
clone size: NA
CDR3 protein: CASSTSGTSYEQYF
CDR3 DNA: TGTGCCAGCAGCACCTCCGGGACTTCATACGAGCAGTACTTC

V gene: TRBV7-9
J gene: TRBJ2-1
D gene: TRBD1
clone size: NA
CDR3 protein: CASSLALGTGTSNEQFF
CDR3 DNA: TGTGCCAGCAGCTTAGCGCTAGGGACAGGTACTAGCAATGAGCAGTTCTTC

V gene: TRBV11-3
J gene: TRBJ2-7
D gene: TRBD1
clone size: NA
CDR3 protein: CASSYQGAREQYF
CDR3 DNA: TGTGCCAGCAGCTACCAGGGGGCGCGAGAGCAGTACTTC

V gene: TRBV9
J gene: TRBJ2-1
D gene: NA
clone size: NA
CDR3 protein: CASSVGGGSGEQFF
CDR3 DNA: TGTGCCAGCAGCGTAGGAGGGGGAAGTGGTGAGCAGTTCTTC

V gene: TRBV6-6
J gene: TRBJ2-7
D gene: NA
clone size: NA
CDR3 protein: CASSYPGYEQYF
CDR3 DNA: TGTGCCAGCAGTTACCCGGGTTACGAGCAGTACTTC

V gene: TRBV19
J gene: TRBJ2-3
D gene: NA
clone size: NA
CDR3 protein: CASSHLGTTDTQYF
CDR3 DNA: TGTGCCAGTAGTCATCTAGGCACGACAGATACGCAGTATTTT

V gene: TRBV4-1
J gene: TRBJ2-7
D gene: TRBD1
clone size: NA
CDR3 protein: CASSQVTGQAYEQYF
CDR3 DNA: TGCGCCAGCAGCCAAGTTACGGGACAGGCCTACGAGCAGTACTTC

V gene: TRBV5-1
J gene: TRBJ2-2
D gene: NA
clone size: NA
CDR3 protein: CASSLESTGELFF
CDR3 DNA: TGCGCCAGCAGCTTAGAGAGCACCGGGGAGCTGTTTTTT

V gene: TRBV28
J gene: TRBJ1-1
D gene: NA
clone size: NA
CDR3 protein: CASSLQRPEAFF
CDR3 DNA: TGTGCCAGCAGTTTACAGCGGCCTGAAGCTTTCTTT

V gene: TRBV9
J gene: TRBJ2-7
D gene: NA
clone size: NA
CDR3 protein: CASSPSGRDNEQYF
CDR3 DNA: TGTGCCAGCAGCCCAAGCGGCAGGGACAACGAGCAGTACTTC

V gene: TRBV29-1
J gene: TRBJ1-1
D gene: TRBD1
clone size: few
CDR3 protein: CSGGTGNTEAFF
CDR3 DNA: TGCAGCGGAGGGACAGGGAACACTGAAGCTTTCTTT

V gene: TRBV5-1
J gene: TRBJ1-3
D gene: TRBD1
clone size: NA
CDR3 protein: CASSRAGTVYGNTIYF
CDR3 DNA: TGCGCCAGCAGCCGGGCCGGGACAGTGTATGGAAACACCATATATTTT

V gene: TRBV7-6
J gene: TRBJ2-7
D gene: NA
clone size: NA
CDR3 protein: CASSPRGVHEQYF
CDR3 DNA: TGTGCCAGCAGCCCCCGCGGGGTCCACGAGCAGTACTTC

V gene: TRBV18
J gene: TRBJ1-1
D gene: NA
clone size: NA
CDR3 protein: CASSPPRQGQTEAFF
CDR3 DNA: TGTGCCAGCTCACCACCCCGGCAGGGGCAGACTGAAGCTTTCTTT

V gene: TRBV18
J gene: TRBJ1-5
D gene: TRBD1
clone size: NA
CDR3 protein: CASSPSGQGGLGSQHF
CDR3 DNA: TGTGCCAGCTCACCAAGCGGACAGGGCGGGCTGGGGTCCCAGCATTTT

V gene: TRBV27
J gene: TRBJ1-6
D gene: TRBD1
clone size: NA
CDR3 protein: CASSTTRTGYNSPLHF
CDR3 DNA: TGTGCCAGCAGCACCACACGGACAGGTTATAATTCACCCCTCCACTTT

V gene: TRBV30
J gene: TRBJ2-5
D gene: NA
clone size: NA
CDR3 protein: CAWSLETQYF
CDR3 DNA: TGTGCCTGGAGTCTAGAGACCCAGTACTTC

V gene: TRBV9
J gene: TRBJ2-5
D gene: TRBD2
clone size: NA
CDR3 protein: CASSVGGASGGQETQYF
CDR3 DNA: TGTGCCAGCAGCGTGGGGGGAGCTAGCGGGGGCCAAGAGACCCAGTACTTC

V gene: TRBV27
J gene: TRBJ1-1
D gene: NA
clone size: NA
CDR3 protein: CASSLLAPMNTEAFF
CDR3 DNA: TGTGCCAGCAGTTTATTGGCACCAATGAACACTGAAGCTTTCTTT

V gene: TRBV7-6
J gene: TRBJ2-7
D gene: TRBD2
clone size: NA
CDR3 protein: CASSSGLAAYEQYF
CDR3 DNA: TGTGCCAGCAGCTCTGGACTAGCGGCCTACGAGCAGTACTTC

V gene: TRBV28
J gene: TRBJ2-7
D gene: NA
clone size: NA
CDR3 protein: CASSLSREGGMNYEQYF
CDR3 DNA: TGTGCCAGCAGTTTATCTCGAGAGGGAGGAATGAACTACGAGCAGTACTTC

V gene: TRBV5-1
J gene: TRBJ2-7
D gene: TRBD2
clone size: NA
CDR3 protein: CASSPWTSGRAEQYF
CDR3 DNA: TGCGCCAGCAGCCCCTGGACTAGCGGGAGGGCCGAGCAGTACTTC

V gene: TRBV15
J gene: TRBJ2-7
D gene: TRBD2
clone size: NA
CDR3 protein: CATSRSGGEQYF
CDR3 DNA: TGTGCCACCAGCAGATCGGGGGGAGAGCAGTACTTC

V gene: TRBV7-9
J gene: TRBJ2-1
D gene: TRBD2
clone size: NA
CDR3 protein: CASSNTRTSGRNSYNEQFF
CDR3 DNA: TGTGCCAGCAGCAATACAAGGACTAGCGGGAGGAATTCCTACAATGAGCAGTTCTTC

V gene: TRBV9
J gene: TRBJ1-2
D gene: NA
clone size: few
CDR3 protein: CASSEPDSYGYTF
CDR3 DNA: TGTGCCAGCAGCGAACCGGACAGCTATGGCTACACCTTC

V gene: TRBV6-1
J gene: TRBJ2-7
D gene: TRBD2
clone size: NA
CDR3 protein: CASSEREGNLYEQYF
CDR3 DNA: TGTGCCAGCAGTGAACGGGAGGGCAATCTCTACGAGCAGTACTTC

V gene: TRBV7-9
J gene: TRBJ2-6
D gene: NA
clone size: few
CDR3 protein: CASSGWATGANVLTF
CDR3 DNA: TGTGCCAGCAGCGGTTGGGCTACTGGGGCCAACGTCCTGACTTTC

V gene: TRBV11-2
J gene: TRBJ1-2
D gene: NA
clone size: NA
CDR3 protein: CASSPIRQVNYGYTF
CDR3 DNA: TGTGCCAGCAGCCCAATCCGACAGGTTAACTATGGCTACACCTTC

V gene: TRBV5-1
J gene: TRBJ2-7
D gene: TRBD2
clone size: NA
CDR3 protein: CASSLGRASGSYEQYF
CDR3 DNA: TGCGCCAGCAGCTTGGGGCGAGCTAGCGGCTCCTACGAGCAGTACTTC

V gene: TRBV10-3
J gene: TRBJ2-3
D gene: TRBD2
clone size: NA
CDR3 protein: CAISPGTDIAGVTPDTQYF
CDR3 DNA: TGTGCCATCAGCCCCGGGACGGATATAGCGGGAGTGACGCCAGATACGCAGTATTTT

V gene: TRBV5-1
J gene: TRBJ2-1
D gene: TRBD2
clone size: NA
CDR3 protein: CASSRTSGGALEQFF
CDR3 DNA: TGCGCCAGCAGCCGAACTAGCGGGGGGGCGCTTGAGCAGTTCTTC

V gene: TRBV27
J gene: TRBJ2-3
D gene: TRBD1
clone size: NA
CDR3 protein: CVTGGTGITDTQYF
CDR3 DNA: TGTGTCACAGGCGGGACAGGGATTACAGATACGCAGTATTTT

V gene: TRBV7-2
J gene: TRBJ1-5
D gene: NA
clone size: NA
CDR3 protein: CASSPTGLNQPQHF
CDR3 DNA: TGTGCCAGCAGCCCGACAGGCCTTAATCAGCCCCAGCATTTT

V gene: TRBV5-6
J gene: TRBJ2-3
D gene: TRBD2
clone size: NA
CDR3 protein: CASSFRTSGRADTQYF
CDR3 DNA: TGTGCCAGCAGCTTCCGAACTAGCGGGAGGGCAGATACGCAGTATTTT

V gene: TRBV6-5
J gene: TRBJ1-6
D gene: TRBD1
clone size: few
CDR3 protein: CASSSHRGSGNSPLHF
CDR3 DNA: TGTGCCAGCAGTTCTCACAGGGGTTCGGGCAATTCACCCCTCCACTTT

V gene: TRBV5-1
J gene: TRBJ2-7
D gene: TRBD2
clone size: NA
CDR3 protein: CASGLAGVNEQYF
CDR3 DNA: TGCGCCAGCGGGCTAGCGGGAGTGAACGAGCAGTACTTC